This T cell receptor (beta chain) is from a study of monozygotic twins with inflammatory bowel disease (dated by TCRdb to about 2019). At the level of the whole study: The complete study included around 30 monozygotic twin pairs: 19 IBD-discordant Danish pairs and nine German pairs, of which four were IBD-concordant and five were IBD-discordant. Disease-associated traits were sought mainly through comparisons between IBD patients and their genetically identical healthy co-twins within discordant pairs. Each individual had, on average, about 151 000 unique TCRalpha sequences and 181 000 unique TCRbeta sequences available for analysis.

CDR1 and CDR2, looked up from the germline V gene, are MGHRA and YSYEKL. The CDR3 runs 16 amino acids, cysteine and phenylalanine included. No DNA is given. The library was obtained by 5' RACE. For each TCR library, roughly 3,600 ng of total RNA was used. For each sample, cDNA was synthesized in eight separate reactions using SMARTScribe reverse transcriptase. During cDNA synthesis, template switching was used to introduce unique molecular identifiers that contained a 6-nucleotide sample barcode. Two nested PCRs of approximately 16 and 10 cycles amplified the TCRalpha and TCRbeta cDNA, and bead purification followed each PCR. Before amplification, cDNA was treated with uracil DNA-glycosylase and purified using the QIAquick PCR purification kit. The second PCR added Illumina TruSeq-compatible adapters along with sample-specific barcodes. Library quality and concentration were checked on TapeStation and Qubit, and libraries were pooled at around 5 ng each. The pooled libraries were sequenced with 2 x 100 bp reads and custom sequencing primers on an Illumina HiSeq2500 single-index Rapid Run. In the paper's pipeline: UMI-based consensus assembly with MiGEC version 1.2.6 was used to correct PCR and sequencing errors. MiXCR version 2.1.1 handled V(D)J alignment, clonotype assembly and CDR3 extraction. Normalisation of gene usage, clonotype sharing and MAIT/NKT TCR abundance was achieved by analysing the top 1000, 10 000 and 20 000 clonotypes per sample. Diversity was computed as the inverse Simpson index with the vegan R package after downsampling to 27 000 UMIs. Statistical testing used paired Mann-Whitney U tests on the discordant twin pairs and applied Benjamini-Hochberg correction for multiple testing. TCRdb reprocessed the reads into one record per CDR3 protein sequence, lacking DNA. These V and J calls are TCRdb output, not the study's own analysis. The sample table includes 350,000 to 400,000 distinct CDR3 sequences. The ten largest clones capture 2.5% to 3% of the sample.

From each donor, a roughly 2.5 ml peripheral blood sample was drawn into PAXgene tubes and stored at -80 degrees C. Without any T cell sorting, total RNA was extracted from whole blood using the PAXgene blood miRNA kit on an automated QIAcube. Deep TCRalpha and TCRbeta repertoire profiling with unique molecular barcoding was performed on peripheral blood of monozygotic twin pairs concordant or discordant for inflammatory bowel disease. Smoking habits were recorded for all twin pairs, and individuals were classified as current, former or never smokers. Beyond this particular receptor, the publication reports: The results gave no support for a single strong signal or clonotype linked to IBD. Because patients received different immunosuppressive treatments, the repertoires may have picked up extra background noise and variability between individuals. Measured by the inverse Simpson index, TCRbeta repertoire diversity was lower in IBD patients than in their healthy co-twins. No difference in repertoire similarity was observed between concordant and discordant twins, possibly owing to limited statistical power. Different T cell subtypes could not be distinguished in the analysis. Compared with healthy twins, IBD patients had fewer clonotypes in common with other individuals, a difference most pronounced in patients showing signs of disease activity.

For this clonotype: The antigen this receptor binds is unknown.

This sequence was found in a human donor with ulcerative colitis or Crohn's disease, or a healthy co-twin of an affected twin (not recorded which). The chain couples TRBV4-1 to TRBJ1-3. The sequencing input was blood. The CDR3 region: CASSQGPGSSGNTIYF.